This T cell receptor beta chain was documented in a study of blood T cell repertoires in COVID-19 (dated by TCRdb to the early 2020s). Background on the whole study: Collaborator samples came from the United States, Italy and Spain and covered acute and convalescent phases of COVID-19. The prospective study material was composed of cDNA or gDNA derived from T cells, B-cell-depleted T cells, or PBMCs. Subjects who had been exposed to COVID-19, were actively infected with it, or had recovered from it provided the deeply sampled blood TCRbeta repertoires that made up the dataset. The repertoires were released in a freely available public database intended as a resource for research on the immune response to SARS-CoV-2. The samples were drawn from the first 160 participants of the ongoing ImmuneRACE study and from roughly 1,300 subjects provided by 6 global collaborators. Sample metadata almost always included a de-identified subject ID, COVID-19 status, age in years and sex. HLA class I and class II types, where available, came from metadata supplied by the sample provider rather than from assay-based typing.

TCRbeta CDR3 regions were amplified from genomic DNA by means of the immunoSEQ Assay, a bias-controlled multiplex PCR. Concerning the study's data processing: Within the assay, amplification of reference gene primers was used to estimate how many nucleated cells each sample contained. To quantify the absolute abundance of each unique TCRbeta CDR3 rearrangement, sequence reads were collapsed and filtered. For each sample, productive Simpson clonality was calculated by taking the square root of Simpson's diversity index across productive rearrangements. This immuneACCESS table, as held by TCRdb, lists in-frame sequences with V and J called but not all clones. Of the missing ones, under half trace to an unresolved V gene in checked studies; the others have no known cause. V, J and clone size derive from that table, while D and trimming were established from the DNA sequence. The sample table lists roughly 20,000 clones, roughly 90% of them with a count of one. The ten largest clones capture around 10% of the sample.

The collaborating institutions used their own protocols to collect whole blood in K2EDTA tubes. For TCRbeta analysis, collaborator samples were shipped as frozen whole blood, as isolated PBMCs, or as DNA extracted from either sample type. With respect to this clone: The clone's antigen remains unknown. Per-base quality was not reported, and no clone a single base away is much larger than it.

The study at large found these results: How much clinical and demographic metadata was included differed by source and by participant, and the metadata was provided uncurated.

The CDR3 spans 13 residues, from the cysteine through the phenylalanine. The sequence is cut down to CDR3 DNA, 39 bases in frame from base 1. Looking up the germline V gene (reference sequence) yields CDR1 PRHDT and CDR2 FYEKMQ. V lost 1 base and J lost 2 bases; the stretch between them is 6 bases long. The chain links TRBV13 with TRBJ2-7; matching of 5 bases hints at TRBD2 as the D gene. Sequenced material: peripheral blood. This receptor was identified in a human donor in a cohort sampled during active COVID-19. For the CDR3, the sequence is CASSLEGAYEQYF. The DNA reads TGTGCCAGCAGCTTAGAGGGAGCCTACGAGCAGTACTTC.